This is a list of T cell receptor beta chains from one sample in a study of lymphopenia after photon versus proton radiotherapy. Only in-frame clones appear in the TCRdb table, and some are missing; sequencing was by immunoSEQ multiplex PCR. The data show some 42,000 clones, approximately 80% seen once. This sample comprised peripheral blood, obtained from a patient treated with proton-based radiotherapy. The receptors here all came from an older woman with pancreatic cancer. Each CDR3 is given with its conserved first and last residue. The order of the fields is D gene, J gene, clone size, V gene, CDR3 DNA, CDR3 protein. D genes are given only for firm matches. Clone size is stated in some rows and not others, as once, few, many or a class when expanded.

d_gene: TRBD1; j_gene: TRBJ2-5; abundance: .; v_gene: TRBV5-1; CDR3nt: TGCGCCAGCCGGACAGGGAGTTCGCAAGAGACCCAGTACTTC; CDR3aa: CASRTGSSQETQYF
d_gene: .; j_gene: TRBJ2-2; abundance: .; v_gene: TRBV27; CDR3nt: TGTGCCAGCAGCCGCCTAGAGGGGCAGACCGGGGAGCTGTTTTTT; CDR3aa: CASSRLEGQTGELFF
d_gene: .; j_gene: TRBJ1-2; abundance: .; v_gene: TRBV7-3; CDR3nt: TGTGCCAGCAGCTTAAACGCAGGGACCTATGGCTACACCTTC; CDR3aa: CASSLNAGTYGYTF
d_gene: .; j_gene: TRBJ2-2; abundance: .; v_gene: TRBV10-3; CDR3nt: TGTGCCATCAGGACGGAAGCGAACACCGGGGAGCTGTTTTTT; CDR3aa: CAIRTEANTGELFF
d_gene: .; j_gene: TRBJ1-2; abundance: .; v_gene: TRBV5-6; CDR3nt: TGTGCCAGCAGCTTGGCGGACCGGGACCGAGACTTTTATGGCTACACCTTC; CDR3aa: CASSLADRDRDFYGYTF
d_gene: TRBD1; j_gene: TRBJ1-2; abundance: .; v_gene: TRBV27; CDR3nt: TGTGCCAGCAGGGCCGGGACAGGGGGCTACACCTTC; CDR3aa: CASRAGTGGYTF
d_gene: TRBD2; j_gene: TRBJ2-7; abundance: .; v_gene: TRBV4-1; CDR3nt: TGCGCCAGCAGCACTCCGGGACTAGCGGGAGGTTCCGAGCAGTACTTC; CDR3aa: CASSTPGLAGGSEQYF
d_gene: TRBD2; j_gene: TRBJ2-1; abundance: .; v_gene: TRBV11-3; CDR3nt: TGTGCCAGCAGCCCGTGGGAATCTAGCGGTCCATCCTACAATGAGCAGTTCTTC; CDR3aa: CASSPWESSGPSYNEQFF
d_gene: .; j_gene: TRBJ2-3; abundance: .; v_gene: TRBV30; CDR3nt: TGTGCCTGGAGGGGGGGAGCCCTGGGGACAGATACGCAGTATTTT; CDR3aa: CAWRGGALGTDTQYF
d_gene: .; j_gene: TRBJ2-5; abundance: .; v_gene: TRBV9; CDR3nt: TGTGCCAGCAGCGTTAGCCCGGGAGAGACCCAGTACTTC; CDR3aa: CASSVSPGETQYF
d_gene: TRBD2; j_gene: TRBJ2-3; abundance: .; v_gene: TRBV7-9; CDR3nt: TGTGCCAGCAGCACCAGGGAGGGTAGCACAGATACGCAGTATTTT; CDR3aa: CASSTREGSTDTQYF
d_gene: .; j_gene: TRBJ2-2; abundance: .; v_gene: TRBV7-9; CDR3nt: TGTGCCAGCAGCTCCCCGTCAGGGAGGAACACCGGGGAGCTGTTTTTT; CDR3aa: CASSSPSGRNTGELFF
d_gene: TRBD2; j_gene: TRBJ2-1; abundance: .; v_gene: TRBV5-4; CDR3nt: TGTGCCAGCAGGGTGACTAGCGGGAGGGGTGAGCAGTTCTTC; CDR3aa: CASRVTSGRGEQFF
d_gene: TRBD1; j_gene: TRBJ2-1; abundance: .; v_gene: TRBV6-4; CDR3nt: TGTGCCAGCAGTGACACATACAGGGGTTCCTACAATGAGCAGTTCTTC; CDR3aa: CASSDTYRGSYNEQFF
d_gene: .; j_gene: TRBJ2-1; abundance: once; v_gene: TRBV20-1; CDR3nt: TGCAGTGCTGAGTCAGTCAATGAGCAGTTCTTC; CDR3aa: CSAESVNEQFF
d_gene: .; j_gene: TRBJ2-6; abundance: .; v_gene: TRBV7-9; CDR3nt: TGTGCCAGCAGCTTAAGGGGTCCCGGGGCCAACGTCCTGACTTTC; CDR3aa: CASSLRGPGANVLTF
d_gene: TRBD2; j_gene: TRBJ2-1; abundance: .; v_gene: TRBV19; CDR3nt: TGTGCCAGTAGTATAGTACACGGCCTAGCGGGAGCAAACAATGAGCAGTTCTTC; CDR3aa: CASSIVHGLAGANNEQFF
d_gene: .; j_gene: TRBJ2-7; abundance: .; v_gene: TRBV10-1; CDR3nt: TGCGCCAGCAGTGAGATAAACAGTTACTTC; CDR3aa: CASSEINSYF
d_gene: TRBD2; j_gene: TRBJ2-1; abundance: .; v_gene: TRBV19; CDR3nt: TGTGCCAGTAGTATTTTGCGGGAGGTCACCTACAATGAGCAGTTCTTC; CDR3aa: CASSILREVTYNEQFF
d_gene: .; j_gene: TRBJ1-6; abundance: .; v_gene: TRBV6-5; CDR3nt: TGTGCCAGCATACGGGATCGAGATTCACCCCTCCACTTT; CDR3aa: CASIRDRDSPLHF
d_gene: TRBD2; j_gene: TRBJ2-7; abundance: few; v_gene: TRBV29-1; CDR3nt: TGCAGCGTTGGGGGGGGATCCTACGAGCAGTACTTC; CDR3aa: CSVGGGSYEQYF
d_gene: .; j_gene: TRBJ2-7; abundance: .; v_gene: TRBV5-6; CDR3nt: TGTGCCAGCAGCGTAGGGGGCTCCTACGAGCAGTACTTC; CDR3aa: CASSVGGSYEQYF
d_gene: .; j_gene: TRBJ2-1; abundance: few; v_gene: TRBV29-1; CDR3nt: TGCAGCGTTGAGGATTACAATGAGCAGTTCTTC; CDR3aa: CSVEDYNEQFF
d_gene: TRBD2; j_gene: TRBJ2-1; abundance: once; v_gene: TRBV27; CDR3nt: TGTGCCAGCAATCGGGGCGGGAGGGCCGTGGAGCAGTTCTTC; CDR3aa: CASNRGGRAVEQFF
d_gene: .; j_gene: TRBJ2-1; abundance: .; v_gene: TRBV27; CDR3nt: TGTGCCAGCAGTCAAAGAACCGGGACTCCGTCCTACAATGAGCAGTTCTTC; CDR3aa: CASSQRTGTPSYNEQFF
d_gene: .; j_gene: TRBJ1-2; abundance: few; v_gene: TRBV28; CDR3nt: TGTGCCAGCAGTTTGACAACAGCTAACTATGGCTACACCTTC; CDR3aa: CASSLTTANYGYTF
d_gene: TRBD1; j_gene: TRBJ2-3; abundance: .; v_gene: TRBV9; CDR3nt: TGTGCCAGCGCCCCCGGGACAGGCACAGATACGCAGTATTTT; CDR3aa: CASAPGTGTDTQYF
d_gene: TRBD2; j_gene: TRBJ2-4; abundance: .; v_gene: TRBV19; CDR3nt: TGTGCCAGTAGTATAGACCCCTTGGCTAGCGGGAGCATCGGTGGGGCCAAAAACATTCAGTACTTC; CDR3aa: CASSIDPLASGSIGGAKNIQYF
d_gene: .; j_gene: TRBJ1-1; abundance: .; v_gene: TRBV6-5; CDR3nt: TGTGCCAGCAGCCCTTGGGTGGTTAGTGCTGAAGCTTTCTTT; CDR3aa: CASSPWVVSAEAFF